The 20 T cell receptor beta chains below all came from one sample that was sequenced in a study of blood T cell repertoires in COVID-19. This table comes from immunoSEQ multiplex PCR, and its TCRdb copy is limited to in-frame clones, with some not included. Of approximately 220,000 clones listed, roughly nine tenths are singletons. The sample consisted of peripheral blood. The source is a woman in her fifties or sixties with acute or convalescent COVID-19.

The rearrangement joins TRBV19 to TRBJ2-3; 7 bases are a match to TRBD2. The CDR3 is 15 residues long. CDR1 and CDR2 (germline): LNHDA, SQIVND (reference sequence). With 6 bases clipped from V and 1 base from J, the junction kept 7 bases outside the gene matches. In DNA form, the CDR3 reads TGTGCCAGTAGAACTGGGGCGGGGGGCACAGATACGCAGTATTTT. Protein product: CASRTGAGGTDTQYF.

V and J are TRBV19 and TRBJ2-7; weak D call: TRBD2 (6 bases). Between the trimmed V and J ends, which lost 5 bases and 2 bases, there was a span of 16 bases. The CDR3 is 15 amino acids. The germline CDR1 and CDR2 sequences are LNHDA and SQIVND (reference sequence). The CDR3 coding sequence is TGTGCCAGTAGTTCGTGGGGGGACCTTCCCTACGAGCAGTACTTC. As protein: CASSSWGDLPYEQYF.

The rearrangement joins TRBV9 to TRBJ2-3, with TRBD2 matching 7 bases. With 4 bases clipped from V and 3 bases from J, the junction kept 8 bases outside the gene matches. The V gene's germline CDR1 is SGDLS and CDR2 YYNGEE. The CDR3 runs to 15 residues. The CDR3: CASSPRGSGTDTQYF. For the CDR3, the DNA is TGTGCCAGCAGCCCCCGGGGTAGCGGGACAGATACGCAGTATTTT. The variable domain in full, completed from reference TRBV9 and TRBJ2-3, reads DSGVTQTPKHLITATGQRVTLRCSPRSGDLSVYWYQQSLDQGLQFLIQYYNGEERAKGNILERFSAQQFPDLHSELNLSSLELGDSALYFCASSPRGSGTDTQYFGPGTRLTVL.

V is TRBV7-6 and J is TRBJ2-4; TRBD2 matches 9 bases. The CDR3 consists of 16 residues. Germline-derived CDR1 and CDR2 are SGHVS and FNYEAQ. The trim removed 1 base at V and 8 bases at J, leaving 9 bases unmatched. CDR3 loop: CASSLGPAGGPHIQYF. The CDR3 bases are TGTGCCAGCAGCTTAGGACCGGCGGGGGGGCCCCACATTCAGTACTTC.

The rearrangement joins TRBV13 to TRBJ1-2, with TRBD1 as a possible D gene (6 bases). Deletions cut 5 bases from V and 4 bases from J, with 17 bases between. There are 15 residues in the CDR3. Per the germline V gene, CDR1 is PRHDT and CDR2 is FYEKMQ (reference sequence). CDR3 bases: TGTGCCAGCAGCAAAGGGGCAGGGGAGATCTATGGCTACACCTTC. Its protein is CASSKGAGEIYGYTF.

The genes are TRBV19 and TRBJ2-7; TRBD2 agrees at 11 bases. Germline CDR1 is LNHDA and CDR2 is SQIVND (reference sequence). The CDR3 is 16 amino acids. With 3 bases clipped from V and 6 bases from J, the junction kept 10 bases outside the gene matches. The CDR3 region has the DNA TGTGCCAGTAGTATGTATTTAGCGGGGGGGCCGGCCGAGCAGTACTTC. This translates into CASSMYLAGGPAEQYF.

The V and J genes are TRBV29-1 and TRBJ2-2; no clear D. From germline, CDR1 is SQVTM and CDR2 ANQGSEA. CDR3 length equals 13 residues. Trimming stripped 6 bases from V and 2 bases from J, with 10 bases between. The CDR3 reads CSVGDSNTGELFF. CDR3 coding DNA: TGCAGCGTCGGAGACTCTAACACCGGGGAGCTGTTTTTT.

The chain employs TRBV11-2 and TRBJ1-1; 8 bases are a match to TRBD1. The CDR3 covers 13 residues. Trimming cost V 0 bases and J 10 bases; bases outside gene matches: 4. Per germline, CDR1 SGHAT and CDR2 FQNNGV. In nucleotides, the CDR3 is TGTGCCAGCAGCTTAGACACAGGGGGGGGAGCTTTCTTT. This codes for CASSLDTGGGAFF.

The chain is built from TRBV6-5 and TRBJ1-4, with 8 nucleotides matching TRBD1. The CDR3 length is 15 residues. Germline V gene data show CDR1 as MNHEY and CDR2 as SVGAGI. The junction had 9 bases not matched to a gene; V was cut back by 6 bases and J by 6 bases. The CDR3, as DNA: TGTGCCAGCAGCCCCGCGGGGACAGGCTATGAAAAACTGTTTTTT. This translates into CASSPAGTGYEKLFF.

Comment on this clone: Other DNA sequences in this specimen translate into the identical CDR3. This chain links TRBV18 with TRBJ2-7, with D possibly TRBD2 on 5 matching bases. CDR1 is KGHSH, CDR2 LQKENI, per germline. The CDR3 length is 15 residues. V lost 6 bases to trimming and J lost 5 bases, with 20 bases between them. In DNA, the CDR3 is TGTGCCAGCTCCCTTTCGAGGGCGTCCTCGGACGAGCAGTACTTC. Its protein product is CASSLSRASSDEQYF. The whole variable domain, remainder taken from reference TRBV18 and TRBJ2-7, is NAGVMQNPRHLVRRRGQEARLRCSPMKGHSHVYWYRQLPEEGLKFMVYLQKENIIDESGMPKERFSAEFPKEGPSILRIQQVVRGDSAAYFCASSLSRASSDEQYFGPGTRLTVT.

The chain couples TRBV20-1 to TRBJ1-1; D is perhaps TRBD1 (6 bases). Between the trimmed V and J ends, which lost 3 bases and 3 bases, there was a span of 17 bases. Germline CDR1 reads DFQATT; CDR2 reads SNEGSKA (reference sequence). The CDR3 sequence is 15 residues long. The CDR3 is CSASGRGRGDTEAFF. The CDR3 DNA is TGCAGTGCTAGTGGCAGGGGCCGTGGCGACACTGAAGCTTTCTTT.

This rearrangement joins TRBV24-1 to TRBJ2-3, with 10 bases lining up with TRBD1. With V trimmed by 0 bases and J by 3 bases, 2 bases remained unmatched. The CDR3 contains 16 residues. The germline V gene encodes CDR1 KGHDR and CDR2 SFDVKD. CDR3 in amino acids: CATSDLRGQGTDTQYF. Written as DNA, the CDR3 is TGTGCCACCAGTGATTTGCGGGGACAGGGGACAGATACGCAGTATTTT.

In its sample, this clone was seen a few times. V is TRBV29-1 and J is TRBJ2-5; TRBD2 aligns across 13 bases. After removal of 5 bases from V and 5 bases from J, the junction contained 5 bases not matched to a gene. Germline V gene data show CDR1 as SQVTM and CDR2 as ANQGSEA. There are 14 residues in the CDR3. CDR3 loop: CSVSGLAGEETQYF. The DNA of the CDR3 is TGCAGCGTTTCCGGACTAGCGGGAGAGGAGACCCAGTACTTC.

The V gene is TRBV9, the J gene TRBJ2-3; 10 bases align to TRBD2. The germline V gene has CDR1 SGDLS and CDR2 YYNGEE. The CDR3 has 17 residues. J gave up 6 bases and V 0 bases, and 10 bases lay outside the gene matches. The CDR3 nucleotides read TGTGCCAGCAGCGTAGGAGGAAGCGGGGGGGTCGAGGATACGCAGTATTTT. Translation: CASSVGGSGGVEDTQYF.

The J gene is TRBJ2-6, the V gene TRBV15, with 7 bases fitting TRBD1. The V gene's germline CDR1 is LNHNV and CDR2 YYDKDF (reference sequence). J lost 7 bases, V lost 0 bases, and 3 bases had no gene match. The length of the CDR3 is 15 residues. CDR3 residues: CATSRDRTGANVLTF. The CDR3 nucleotides are TGTGCCACCAGCAGAGATCGGACAGGAGCCAACGTCCTGACTTTC. Looking up the rest from reference TRBV15 and TRBJ2-6 gives the full variable domain: DAMVIQNPRYQVTQFGKPVTLSCSQTLNHNVMYWYQQKSSQAPKLLFHYYDKDFNNEADTPDNFQSRRPNTSFCFLDIRSPGLGDTAMYLCATSRDRTGANVLTFGAGSRLTVL.

V usage is TRBV11-3 and J usage is TRBJ2-7; D ambiguous. V was shortened by 2 bases and J by 5 bases, with 16 bases between the two germline ends. The CDR3 runs 15 residues. The germline CDR1 and CDR2 sequences are SGHNT and YENEEA. The CDR3 reads CASSLNSRGRNEQYF. The CDR3 bases are TGTGCCAGCAGCTTAAACTCCCGTGGGCGCAACGAGCAGTACTTC.

This clone was recorded a few times. The chain carries TRBV20-1 and TRBJ2-5; D perhaps matches TRBD1 (6 bases). The CDR3 consists of 13 residues. Trimming took 3 bases from V and 1 from J, leaving 9 bases between them. Germline V lookup: CDR1 DFQATT, CDR2 SNEGSKA (reference sequence). This chain's CDR3 is CSASSTGQETQYF. The CDR3 region has the DNA TGCAGTGCTAGTTCGACAGGCCAAGAGACCCAGTACTTC.

The chain uses TRBV19 and TRBJ2-4; 9 bases line up with TRBD1. Looked up from germline, CDR1 is LNHDA and CDR2 is SQIVND (reference sequence). The CDR3 runs to 15 residues. Trimming cost V 5 bases and J 7 bases; bases outside gene matches: 9. The CDR3 DNA is TGTGCCAGTAGTGCCCTACAGGGGGCGCGGAACATTCAGTACTTC. This translates into CASSALQGARNIQYF.

The chain combines TRBV5-1 with TRBJ2-7; 9 nucleotides align to TRBD1. V gave up 4 bases and J gave up 7 bases; unmatched junction bases: 9. There are 14 residues in the CDR3. Germline V lookup: CDR1 SGHRS, CDR2 YFSETQ. The CDR3 sequence is CASSVTGTGNEQYF. The CDR3, as DNA: TGCGCCAGCAGCGTTACCGGGACAGGGAATGAGCAGTACTTC.

CDR3 in amino acids: CASSPRPNYEQYF. The DNA of the CDR3 is TGTGCCAGCAGCCCGCGCCCCAACTACGAGCAGTACTTC. The chain has TRBV5-6 and TRBJ2-7; D unresolved. V dropped 4 bases and J dropped 3 bases, with 11 bases sitting between them. This CDR3 has 13 amino acids. Germline V lookup: CDR1 SGHDT, CDR2 YYEEEE.